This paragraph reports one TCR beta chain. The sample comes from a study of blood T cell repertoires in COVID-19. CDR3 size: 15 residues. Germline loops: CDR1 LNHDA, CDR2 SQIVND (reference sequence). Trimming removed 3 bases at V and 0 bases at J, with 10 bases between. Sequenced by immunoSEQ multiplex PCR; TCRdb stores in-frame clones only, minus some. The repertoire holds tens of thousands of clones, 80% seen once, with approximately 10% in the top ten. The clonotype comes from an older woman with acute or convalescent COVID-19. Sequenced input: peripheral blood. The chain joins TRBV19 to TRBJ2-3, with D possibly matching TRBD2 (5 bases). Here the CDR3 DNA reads TGTGCCAGTAGTATGCTAGCAGCTAGCACAGATACGCAGTATTTT. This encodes CASSMLAASTDTQYF.